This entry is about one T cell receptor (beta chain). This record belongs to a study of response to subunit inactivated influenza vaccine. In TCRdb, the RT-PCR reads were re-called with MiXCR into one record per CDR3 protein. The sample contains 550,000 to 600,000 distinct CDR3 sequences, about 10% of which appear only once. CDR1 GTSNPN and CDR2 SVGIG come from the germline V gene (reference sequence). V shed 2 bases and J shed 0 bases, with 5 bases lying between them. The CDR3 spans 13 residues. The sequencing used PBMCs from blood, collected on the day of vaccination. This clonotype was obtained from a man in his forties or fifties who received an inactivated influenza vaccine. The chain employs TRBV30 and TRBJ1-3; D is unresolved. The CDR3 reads CAWSRNSGNTIYF. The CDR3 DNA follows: TGTGCCTGGAGTCGGAACTCTGGAAACACCATATATTTT.